This entry concerns a single TCR beta chain. The CDR3 is 16 residues long. The germline CDR1 and CDR2 sequences are SGDLS and YYNGEE. Trimming stripped 0 bases from V and 0 bases from J, with 10 bases between. The sample originates from a study of glioma-infiltrating T cells after dendritic cell vaccination. For the study at large: Glioblastoma patients came from Phase I and II dendritic cell vaccination trials.

Described time point: after dendritic cell vaccination, including at tumor progression/relapse. Assay used: immunoSEQ multiplex PCR; TCRdb lists only in-frame clones, some missing. The sample yields tens of thousands of clones, 85% seen once. The specimen was blood, collected after dendritic cell vaccination. The sequence came from a human donor with glioblastoma. This chain connects TRBV9 to TRBJ1-3; TRBD1 is a possible D gene (5 bases). DNA for the CDR3: TGTGCCAGCAGCGTAGCCGGGGGGAGCTCTGGAAACACCATATATTTT. This codes for CASSVAGGSSGNTIYF.